This entry lists 8 T cell receptor beta chains sequenced from one sample in a study of response to subunit inactivated influenza vaccine. TCRdb used MiXCR to reprocess the RT-PCR reads, holding one entry per CDR3 protein. Among around 200,000 distinct CDR3 sequences listed, about 12% were seen once. These data are also associated with another study on T cells expressing NK-cell markers. That paper notes: Production of TCR beta cDNA relied on 5'RACE template switching with UMIs.

The source material was CD8+ T cells sorted from PBMCs, sampled 11 to 12 days after vaccination. Receptor source: a man aged 45-60 years who received an inactivated influenza vaccine.

V is TRBV9 and J is TRBJ2-7, with D maybe TRBD2 (7 bases). This CDR3 spans 14 amino acids. Trimming stripped 3 bases from V and 0 bases from J, with 10 bases between. Germline-derived CDR1 and CDR2 are SGDLS and YYNGEE. This chain's CDR3 is CASSEGGGSYEQYF. The CDR3 DNA sequence: TGTGCCAGCAGCGAGGGGGGGGGCTCCTACGAGCAGTACTTC. The entire variable domain, with the rest obtained from reference TRBV9 and TRBJ2-7, is as follows: DSGVTQTPKHLITATGQRVTLRCSPRSGDLSVYWYQQSLDQGLQFLIQYYNGEERAKGNILERFSAQQFPDLHSELNLSSLELGDSALYFCASSEGGGSYEQYFGPGTRLTVT.

V gene TRBV29-1 combines with J gene TRBJ1-2; D is uncertain. Germline lookup yields CDR1 SQVTM and CDR2 ANQGSEA. This CDR3 is built from 13 residues. Trimming cost V 7 bases and J 2 bases, with 14 bases left between them. CDR3 sequence: CSAMLQRNYGYTF. In DNA, the CDR3 is TGCAGCGCAATGCTACAGCGAAACTATGGCTACACCTTC.

At least ten counts were recorded for this clonotype. The chain has TRBV9 and TRBJ2-3; 7 bases fit TRBD2. V lost 0 bases and J lost 3; bases outside the gene matches: 4. There are 15 residues in the CDR3. Germline lookup yields CDR1 SGDLS and CDR2 YYNGEE. CDR3: CASSVGGGGTDTQYF. CDR3 bases: TGTGCCAGCAGCGTAGGGGGCGGGGGAACAGATACGCAGTATTTT.

This sequence joins TRBV19 and TRBJ2-1; 10 bases agree with TRBD2. The V and J ends lost 5 bases and 9 bases, in that order; junction bases with no gene match: 4. The germline V gene has CDR1 LNHDA and CDR2 SQIVND (reference sequence). CDR3 size: 13 residues. CDR3 DNA: TGTGCCAGTAGTGCCGGGACTAGCGCTGAGCAGTTCTTC. This translates into CASSAGTSAEQFF. The full variable domain, rest sourced from reference TRBV19 and TRBJ2-1, is DGGITQSPKYLFRKEGQNVTLSCEQNLNHDAMYWYRQDPGQGLRLIYYSQIVNDFQKGDIAEGYSVSREKKESFPLTVTSAQKNPTAFYLCASSAGTSAEQFFGPGTRLTVL.

This clonotype was counted between two and nine times. The chain uses TRBV28 and TRBJ2-3; D is ambiguous. The CDR3 has 14 amino acids. Trimming took off 7 bases at V and 0 bases at J, with 11 bases between the two ends. In germline, CDR1 is MDHEN, CDR2 SYDVKM. The CDR3 reads CASNGIVSTDTQYF. The CDR3, as DNA: TGTGCCAGCAACGGCATCGTGAGCACAGATACGCAGTATTTT.

This clonotype was found many times. The chain couples TRBV5-1 to TRBJ2-1; D is perhaps TRBD2 (5 bases). From germline, CDR1 is SGHRS and CDR2 YFSETQ. The CDR3 totals 16 residues. V was trimmed by 3 bases and J by 2 bases, leaving 15 bases between them. Here the CDR3 DNA reads TGCGCCAGCAGCTACCGCGGAGCGGCGGCCTACAATGAGCAGTTCTTC. Amino acid sequence: CASSYRGAAAYNEQFF.

This sequence joins TRBV7-9 and TRBJ2-7; unclear D gene. Germline loops: CDR1 SEHNR, CDR2 FQNEAQ (reference sequence). Between the trimmed V and J ends, which lost 1 base and 0 bases, there was a span of 16 bases. The CDR3 runs 17 residues. The CDR3 nucleotides are TGTGCCAGCAGCTTAGTCAGTTTAGGACGGTACTCCTACGAGCAGTACTTC. Translated, it gives CASSLVSLGRYSYEQYF.

The table lists this clonotype with a few counts. This chain connects TRBV7-3 to TRBJ2-2; no reliable D call. The germline gives CDR1 SGHTA, CDR2 FQGTGA. V lost 6 bases, J lost 5 bases, and 10 bases lay in between. The CDR3 is made up of 13 amino acids. As DNA, the CDR3 is TGTGCCAGCAGTTCACAACGAACCGGGGAGCTGTTTTTT. This gives the protein CASSSQRTGELFF.